This is a list of T cell receptor beta chains from one sample in a study of T cell responses to AZD1222 COVID-19 vaccine. Some clones are missing from TCRdb's copy, which holds only in-frame ones; the method was immunoSEQ multiplex PCR. The sample consists of around 99,000 clones, 88% of them appearing once. Material: peripheral blood, obtained on day 0 of MenACWY control vaccination. These TCRs come from an adult in good health. CDR3s include the opening cysteine and the closing phenylalanine or tryptophan. The size field is filled for only some rows; it gives once, few, many or a size class.

v_gene: TRBV3-1/TRBV3-2
j_gene: TRBJ2-7
abundance: -
CDR3aa: CASSPLAGHEQYF

v_gene: TRBV6-2/TRBV6-3
j_gene: TRBJ1-6
abundance: -
CDR3aa: CASSRRGTGKNSPLHF

v_gene: TRBV29-1
j_gene: TRBJ1-1
abundance: -
CDR3aa: CSVAVILNTEAFF

v_gene: TRBV9
j_gene: TRBJ2-5
abundance: -
CDR3aa: CASSPLSGAGATQYF

v_gene: TRBV27
j_gene: TRBJ1-6
abundance: -
CDR3aa: CASSRDRNSPLHF

v_gene: TRBV7-2
j_gene: TRBJ2-7
abundance: -
CDR3aa: CASSTGTGGREQYF

v_gene: TRBV24-1
j_gene: TRBJ1-1
abundance: -
CDR3aa: CATSDPGVGTEAFF

v_gene: TRBV7-9
j_gene: TRBJ2-7
abundance: -
CDR3aa: CASSGEGLAGPTSSYEQYF

v_gene: TRBV6-6
j_gene: TRBJ2-5
abundance: -
CDR3aa: CASSSPGLAGLETQYF

v_gene: TRBV4-3
j_gene: TRBJ1-1
abundance: -
CDR3aa: CASSQDPTGDMTEAFF

v_gene: TRBV18
j_gene: TRBJ1-1
abundance: -
CDR3aa: CASSLGDIEAFF

v_gene: TRBV5-5
j_gene: TRBJ1-2
abundance: -
CDR3aa: CASRPGVSAGGSGYTF

v_gene: TRBV27
j_gene: TRBJ2-7
abundance: -
CDR3aa: CASSAGTGAYEQYF

v_gene: TRBV5-1
j_gene: TRBJ1-3
abundance: -
CDR3aa: CASSLAGPAGNTIYF

v_gene: TRBV13
j_gene: TRBJ1-4
abundance: -
CDR3aa: CASSRDRGEKLFF

v_gene: TRBV19
j_gene: TRBJ2-7
abundance: -
CDR3aa: CASSQQGYSYEQYF

v_gene: TRBV28
j_gene: TRBJ1-1
abundance: -
CDR3aa: CASSLVAQWRTEAFF

v_gene: TRBV29-1
j_gene: TRBJ2-7
abundance: -
CDR3aa: CSVRMGSYEQYF

v_gene: TRBV6-5
j_gene: TRBJ2-7
abundance: -
CDR3aa: CASSQPGYEQYF

v_gene: TRBV20-1
j_gene: TRBJ2-5
abundance: -
CDR3aa: CSEADQETQYF

v_gene: TRBV28
j_gene: TRBJ1-2
abundance: -
CDR3aa: CASRQGLYTF

v_gene: TRBV4-1
j_gene: TRBJ2-7
abundance: -
CDR3aa: CASSRGTDYEQYF

v_gene: TRBV4-3
j_gene: TRBJ1-4
abundance: -
CDR3aa: CASSPSEGRDEKLFF

v_gene: TRBV9
j_gene: TRBJ2-1
abundance: -
CDR3aa: CASSVGSGGASEQFF

v_gene: TRBV15
j_gene: TRBJ1-1
abundance: -
CDR3aa: CATSSEPGWTEAFF

v_gene: TRBV30
j_gene: TRBJ2-5
abundance: -
CDR3aa: CAWSPDWGLRTQYF

v_gene: TRBV28
j_gene: TRBJ1-1
abundance: -
CDR3aa: CASRRGPNTEAFF

v_gene: TRBV19
j_gene: TRBJ2-1
abundance: -
CDR3aa: CASSIGGQGALVEQFF

v_gene: TRBV6-2/TRBV6-3
j_gene: TRBJ1-2
abundance: -
CDR3aa: CASSYQDRVYGYTF

v_gene: TRBV28
j_gene: TRBJ1-5
abundance: -
CDR3aa: CASSLRIRARTGPQHF

v_gene: TRBV6-5
j_gene: TRBJ2-5
abundance: -
CDR3aa: CASSRDRKETQYF

v_gene: TRBV6-2/TRBV6-3
j_gene: TRBJ2-7
abundance: -
CDR3aa: CASSRGLVHEQYF

v_gene: TRBV28
j_gene: TRBJ1-5
abundance: -
CDR3aa: CASRPGVNQPQHF

v_gene: TRBV6-5
j_gene: TRBJ2-7
abundance: -
CDR3aa: CASSRLETGDEQYF

v_gene: TRBV6-4
j_gene: TRBJ2-3
abundance: -
CDR3aa: CASSTTPGGIGTDTQYF

v_gene: TRBV30
j_gene: TRBJ2-5
abundance: -
CDR3aa: CAWGVAIQETQYF

v_gene: TRBV5-1
j_gene: TRBJ1-1
abundance: -
CDR3aa: CASSTGQGGEAFF

v_gene: TRBV19
j_gene: TRBJ2-5
abundance: -
CDR3aa: CASSIGGHQETQYF

v_gene: TRBV5-1
j_gene: TRBJ2-5
abundance: -
CDR3aa: CASSLYPETQYF

v_gene: TRBV11-1
j_gene: TRBJ2-5
abundance: -
CDR3aa: CASSKAGYVGETQYF

v_gene: TRBV4-3
j_gene: TRBJ1-5
abundance: -
CDR3aa: CASSQAEGNQPQHF

v_gene: TRBV27
j_gene: TRBJ2-7
abundance: -
CDR3aa: CASSLGQGRGEQYF

v_gene: TRBV29-1
j_gene: TRBJ2-3
abundance: -
CDR3aa: CSVVGLAASTDTQYF

v_gene: TRBV4-2
j_gene: TRBJ2-7
abundance: -
CDR3aa: CASSQGQVGYEQYF

v_gene: TRBV4-3
j_gene: TRBJ2-5
abundance: -
CDR3aa: CASSQERRHRGEVSETQYF

v_gene: TRBV5-4
j_gene: TRBJ2-7
abundance: -
CDR3aa: CASSLEGTSGGRIYEQYF

v_gene: TRBV28
j_gene: TRBJ1-5
abundance: few
CDR3aa: CASSLRSKVYGRPQHF

v_gene: TRBV30
j_gene: TRBJ2-2
abundance: -
CDR3aa: CAWSQGNTGELFF

v_gene: TRBV4-1
j_gene: TRBJ1-3
abundance: once
CDR3aa: CASSRTWPGNTIYF

v_gene: TRBV2
j_gene: TRBJ1-2
abundance: -
CDR3aa: CASRIGTLYGYTF